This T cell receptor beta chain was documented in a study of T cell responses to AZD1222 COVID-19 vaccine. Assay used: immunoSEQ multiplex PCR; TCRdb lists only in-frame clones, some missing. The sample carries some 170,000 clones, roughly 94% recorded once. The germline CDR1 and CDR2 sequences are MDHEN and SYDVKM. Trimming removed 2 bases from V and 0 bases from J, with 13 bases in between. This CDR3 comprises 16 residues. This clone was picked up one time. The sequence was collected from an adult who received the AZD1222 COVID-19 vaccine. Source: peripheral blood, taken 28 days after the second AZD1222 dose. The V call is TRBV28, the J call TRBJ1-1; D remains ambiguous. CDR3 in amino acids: CASSLIRRTLNTEAFF. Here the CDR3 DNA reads TGTGCCAGCAGTTTAATAAGGCGGACTTTGAACACTGAAGCTTTCTTT.